What follows describes a single TCR beta chain. The record originates from a study of blood T cell repertoires in COVID-19. Study overall: T cells, B-cell-depleted T cells, or PBMCs provided the cDNA or gDNA that served as material.

Germline V CDR1 and CDR2: MNHNY, SVGAGI (reference sequence). This CDR3 contains 13 residues. J was trimmed by 8 bases and V by 2 bases; bases with no gene match: 2. Data came from immunoSEQ multiplex PCR; TCRdb stores just in-frame clones and leaves some out. The repertoire consists of some 48,000 clones, with 70% to 90% occurring once and the leading ten covering less than 2.5%. This sequence joins TRBV6-6 and TRBJ1-4; 7 nucleotides align to TRBD1. Sequences were obtained from peripheral blood. The sequence came from a human donor in a cohort sampled during active COVID-19. CDR3 in amino acids: CASSYAGGEKLFF. The CDR3 DNA reads TGTGCCAGCAGTTACGCAGGGGGGGAAAAACTGTTTTTT.